The 18 T cell receptor beta chains below were found in one sample sequenced in a study of identifying expanded T cells in peripheral blood. Some clones are missing from TCRdb's copy, which holds only in-frame ones; the method was immunoSEQ multiplex PCR. The profile shows 75,000 to 90,000 clones, around four fifths of them singletons. Sequenced material: blood. These receptors came from a person aged 18-70 years in good health.

The rearrangement uses TRBV29-1 and TRBJ2-1; the D gene is possibly TRBD1 (6 bases). Trimming took 5 bases from V and 3 from J, leaving 17 bases between them. The germline CDR1 and CDR2 sequences are SQVTM and ANQGSEA. The CDR3 consists of 15 residues. CDR3 loop: CSVRVRDTDYNEQFF. The CDR3 nucleotides read TGCAGCGTTCGGGTCCGGGACACAGACTACAATGAGCAGTTCTTC.

The V and J genes are TRBV6-1 and TRBJ1-5; TRBD1 is a possible D gene (5 bases). The ends were cut back, 2 bases at V and 7 bases at J, with 15 bases in the middle. The CDR3 is 15 amino acids. Germline V gene sequence: CDR1 MNHNS, CDR2 SASEGT. The CDR3 sequence: CASSEWMRDGQPQHF. The CDR3 DNA follows: TGTGCCAGCAGTGAATGGATGCGGGACGGGCAGCCCCAGCATTTT.

In this sample, this clone turned up a few times. This chain links TRBV15 with TRBJ2-3; no firm D call. Germline V lookup: CDR1 LNHNV, CDR2 YYDKDF (reference sequence). V gave up 6 bases and J gave up 0 bases, with 13 bases separating them. The CDR3 has 15 residues. CDR3 sequence reads: CATSTHRRSTDTQYF. The CDR3 DNA is TGTGCCACCAGTACCCACCGGCGGAGCACAGATACGCAGTATTTT.

This clone has just a few counts. The rearrangement joins TRBV7-9 to TRBJ1-5, with 9 bases lining up with TRBD1. Per germline, CDR1 SEHNR and CDR2 FQNEAQ (reference sequence). J gave up 5 bases and V 5 bases, and 4 bases lay outside the gene matches. This CDR3 comprises 14 residues. The CDR3 reads CASSAQGAHQPQHF. The CDR3 coding sequence is TGTGCCAGCAGCGCACAGGGGGCCCATCAGCCCCAGCATTTT.

V and J are TRBV5-1 and TRBJ2-6, with D unresolved. Germline values: CDR1 SGHRS, CDR2 YFSETQ. This CDR3 has 15 amino acids. V dropped 4 bases and J dropped 2 bases, with 10 bases sitting between them. CDR3 region: CASSPSSAGANVLTF. CDR3 sequence (DNA): TGCGCCAGCAGCCCCTCGTCGGCTGGGGCCAACGTCCTGACTTTC.

The chain is built from TRBV18 and TRBJ2-1; no definite D call. The CDR3 has 14 residues. Germline assignment: CDR1 KGHSH and CDR2 LQKENI. V lost 2 bases and J 6 bases, leaving 11 bases between the germline ends. CDR3 DNA sequence: TGTGCCAGCTCACCAGTAGGACCAGTCAATGAGCAGTTCTTC. This sequence encodes CASSPVGPVNEQFF.

The chain employs TRBV27 and TRBJ1-2; D might be TRBD1 (6 bases). This CDR3 is built from 14 residues. The germline gives CDR1 MNHEY, CDR2 SMNVEV (reference sequence). Trimming stripped 2 bases from V and 4 bases from J, with 11 bases between. CDR3 in DNA: TGTGCCAGCAGTTTAATACAGGGTAGCTATGGCTACACCTTC. Protein: CASSLIQGSYGYTF.

The rearrangement uses TRBV4-2 and TRBJ2-1; TRBD2 might be the D (6 bases). The CDR3 extends over 18 amino acids. The germline V gene encodes CDR1 LGHNA and CDR2 YNFKEQ. V was trimmed by 0 bases and J by 6 bases, leaving 21 bases between them. The CDR3 sequence: CASSQDGSLAGRGNEQFF. The CDR3 coding sequence is TGTGCCAGCAGCCAAGATGGGAGCTTGGCGGGACGGGGCAATGAGCAGTTCTTC.

The genes are TRBV2 and TRBJ2-3; no reliable D call. The V end lost 5 bases, the J end lost 2 bases, and 17 bases lay between the germline ends. Germline V lookup: CDR1 SNHLY, CDR2 FYNNEI. This CDR3 is 16 amino acids long. The CDR3 bases are TGTGCCAGCAGTCTCCCCGGCATTACCTTCACAGATACGCAGTATTTT. Its translation: CASSLPGITFTDTQYF.

The rearrangement joins TRBV28 to TRBJ1-1; D is possibly TRBD1 (6 bases). In germline, CDR1 is MDHEN, CDR2 SYDVKM. The CDR3 sequence is 15 residues long. V gave up 6 bases and J gave up 8 bases, with 22 bases separating them. The CDR3 is CASRDFRGGISEAFF. Written as DNA, the CDR3 is TGTGCCAGCAGAGACTTTAGGGGGGGAATCTCCGAAGCTTTCTTT.

The rearrangement links TRBV7-2 to TRBJ2-3; 14 positions agree with TRBD2. The CDR3 runs 17 residues. V dropped 2 bases and J dropped 2; count of bases not matched to a gene: 3. Germline CDR1 is SGHTA and CDR2 is FQGNSA. CDR3 sequence reads: CASSLRGLAGVTDTQYF. The CDR3 nucleotides read TGTGCCAGCAGCTTAAGGGGACTAGCGGGGGTCACAGATACGCAGTATTTT.

The chain has TRBV5-5 and TRBJ1-5; D gene uncertain. Germline CDR1 SGHKS, CDR2 YYEKEE (reference sequence). Trimming removed 0 bases from V and 7 bases from J, with 14 bases in between. This CDR3 is 15 amino acids long. The CDR3: CASSLAPGGQQPQHF. CDR3 in DNA: TGTGCCAGCAGCTTGGCCCCTGGTGGGCAACAGCCCCAGCATTTT.

V gene TRBV9 combines with J gene TRBJ2-2; no firm D call. Trimming removed 7 bases at V and 1 base at J, with 5 bases between. Germline assignment: CDR1 SGDLS and CDR2 YYNGEE. The CDR3 is 12 amino acids. CDR3 region: CASGVNTGELFF. The CDR3 coding sequence is TGTGCCAGCGGGGTGAACACCGGGGAGCTGTTTTTT.

V gene TRBV28 combines with J gene TRBJ2-7; 9 bases line up with TRBD2. From germline, CDR1 is MDHEN and CDR2 SYDVKM. The CDR3 has 14 amino acids. V was clipped by 6 bases and J by 5 bases; unmatched bases: 8. CDR3 sequence reads: CASSPSGMEDEQYF. In DNA, the CDR3 is TGTGCCAGCAGCCCTAGCGGGATGGAGGACGAGCAGTACTTC. The full variable domain, completed using reference TRBV28 and TRBJ2-7, is DVKVTQSSRYLVKRTGEKVFLECVQDMDHENMFWYRQDPGLGLRLIYFSYDVKMKEKGDIPEGYSVSREKKERFSLILESASTNQTSMYLCASSPSGMEDEQYFGPGTRLTVT.

This chain connects TRBV6-5 to TRBJ2-7; D may correspond to TRBD1 or TRBD2 (5 bases each). V lost 1 base, J lost 2 bases, and 12 bases lay in between. The CDR3 length is 15 residues. Germline CDR1 and CDR2: MNHEY and SVGAGI. In nucleotides, the CDR3 is TGTGCCAGCAGTTACTTGGGGACCGATACCTACGAGCAGTACTTC. As protein: CASSYLGTDTYEQYF.

V usage is TRBV28 and J usage is TRBJ1-5; 7 bases agree with TRBD1. CDR1 and CDR2 from the germline V gene are MDHEN and SYDVKM. CDR3 length equals 15 residues. J was trimmed by 5 bases and V by 1 base; bases with no gene match: 5. Here the CDR3 reads CASSLYGTVDQPQHF. Written as DNA, the CDR3 is TGTGCCAGCAGTTTATATGGGACAGTAGATCAGCCCCAGCATTTT.

V usage is TRBV29-1 and J usage is TRBJ1-2, with 9 bases identical to TRBD1. After removal of 6 bases from V and 4 bases from J, the junction contained 18 bases not matched to a gene. This CDR3 region has 17 residues. CDR1 and CDR2 (germline): SQVTM, ANQGSEA. CDR3 residues: CSVVKWDRDSGGYGYTF. The CDR3 coding sequence is TGCAGCGTCGTAAAATGGGACAGGGATTCAGGGGGCTATGGCTACACCTTC.

Worth noting for this clone: An end of the junction does not agree with germline; a read error may underlie this. The J gene is TRBJ2-5, the V gene TRBV7-7; TRBD1 matches at 9 bases. The CDR3 has 15 amino acids. Germline CDR1 and CDR2: SSHAT and FNYEAQ (reference sequence). This chain's CDR3 is CASSLSGTGTETQYF. The CDR3 DNA reads as TGTGCTAGCAGCTTATCCGGGACAGGGACGGAGACCCAGTACTTC.